This record looks at one TCR beta chain sequence and its context. Antigen specificity is unknown. This CDR3 comprises 15 residues. Per the germline V gene, CDR1 is MNHNS and CDR2 is SASEGT. The V end lost 6 bases, the J end lost 0 bases, and 14 bases lay between the germline ends. This sample was included in a study of T-cell reconstitution after alpha-beta-depleted transplantation in children. General study results and limits: Surviving recipient T cells and intrathymic progenitors accounted for some patients' high TCRbeta diversity at day 60.

Unique molecular identifiers tagged the TCRbeta library. TCRdb analysed the PCR reads with MiXCR anew, one entry per CDR3 protein. The table includes roughly 490,000 distinct CDR3 sequences, roughly 10% detected once. This rearrangement joins TRBV6-1 to TRBJ2-5; TRBD1 or TRBD2 may be the D gene (5 bases each). The clonotype comes from a female patient aged 2-9 years who had a stem cell transplant for aplastic anemia, so the T cells may come from the graft donor. This specimen consisted of PBMCs, mostly from graft donor cells, obtained 180 days after TCRalphabeta/CD19-depleted stem cell transplant. Here the CDR3 DNA reads TGTGCCAGCAGCAACCCCAGGGAGTACCAAGAGACCCAGTACTTC. Protein sequence: CASSNPREYQETQYF.